A selection of T cell receptor beta chains follows, all from one sample in a study of response to subunit inactivated influenza vaccine. A single record per CDR3 protein comes from TCRdb applying MiXCR to the RT-PCR reads. The repertoire consists of roughly 650,000 distinct CDR3 sequences, with 15% to 18% occurring once and the leading ten covering roughly 10%. Sequencing was performed on PBMCs from blood, taken 11 to 12 days after vaccination. All receptors derive from a man between 45 and 60 years old who received an inactivated influenza vaccine. Each CDR3 is given with its conserved first and last residue. The D gene is left open where the match is weak. Part of the rows lack a size; the others show once, few, many or a class for expanded clones.

j_gene: TRBJ2-2
abundance: -
d_gene: -
v_gene: TRBV5-1
CDR3nt: TGCGCCAGCAGGTGGACAGTCGCGAACACCGGGGAGCTGTTTTTT
CDR3aa: CASRWTVANTGELFF

j_gene: TRBJ2-2
abundance: few
d_gene: TRBD1
v_gene: TRBV12-3/TRBV12-4
CDR3nt: TGTGCCAGCAGAGCGACAGGGACGAACACCGGGGAGCTGTTTTTT
CDR3aa: CASRATGTNTGELFF

j_gene: TRBJ2-3
abundance: few
d_gene: TRBD2
v_gene: TRBV20-1
CDR3nt: TGCAGTGTTAATAGGCTAGCGGGGGGATCGTCTAGCACAGATACGCAGTATTTT
CDR3aa: CSVNRLAGGSSSTDTQYF

j_gene: TRBJ2-1
abundance: -
d_gene: TRBD1
v_gene: TRBV30
CDR3nt: TGTGCCTGTGATACAGGGGAAACATCCTACAATGAGCAGTTCTTC
CDR3aa: CACDTGETSYNEQFF

j_gene: TRBJ1-6
abundance: -
d_gene: TRBD1
v_gene: TRBV29-1
CDR3nt: TGCAGCGTCCGTACAGGGGAAAATAATTCACCCCTCCACTTT
CDR3aa: CSVRTGENNSPLHF

j_gene: TRBJ2-1
abundance: few
d_gene: TRBD2
v_gene: TRBV6-5
CDR3nt: TGTGCCAGCAGTTACTCACCGGGACTAGCGGGACCCAATGAGCAGTTCTTC
CDR3aa: CASSYSPGLAGPNEQFF

j_gene: TRBJ2-1
abundance: -
d_gene: -
v_gene: TRBV12-5
CDR3nt: TGTGCTAGTGGTTTGGTATTAGGGTCCCGCGGGCCCAATGAGCAGTTCTTC
CDR3aa: CASGLVLGSRGPNEQFF

j_gene: TRBJ2-7
abundance: few
d_gene: -
v_gene: TRBV19
CDR3nt: TGTGCCAGTAGTATAGGGGGAGGAATCTCCTACGAGCAGTACTTC
CDR3aa: CASSIGGGISYEQYF

j_gene: TRBJ2-3
abundance: few
d_gene: -
v_gene: TRBV28
CDR3nt: TGTGCCAGCAGTTTGACAGCGTCAGATACGCAGTATTTT
CDR3aa: CASSLTASDTQYF

j_gene: TRBJ2-2
abundance: -
d_gene: TRBD1
v_gene: TRBV5-1
CDR3nt: TGCGCCAGCAGCACGACAGGGGGCGCAGGAGGCGGGGAGCTGTTTTTT
CDR3aa: CASSTTGGAGGGELFF

j_gene: TRBJ2-7
abundance: -
d_gene: -
v_gene: TRBV19
CDR3nt: TGTGCCAGTAGTATTGGCCCATCGAACTACGAGCAGTACTTC
CDR3aa: CASSIGPSNYEQYF

j_gene: TRBJ2-7
abundance: -
d_gene: TRBD1
v_gene: TRBV14
CDR3nt: TGTGCCAGCAGCCAACTGAGGACAGGATTCTCCTACGAGCAGTACTTC
CDR3aa: CASSQLRTGFSYEQYF

j_gene: TRBJ2-1
abundance: -
d_gene: TRBD2
v_gene: TRBV5-7
CDR3nt: TGTGCCAGCAGCTACGGACTAGCGGGAGAGGATGAGCAGTTCTTC
CDR3aa: CASSYGLAGEDEQFF

j_gene: TRBJ2-4
abundance: few
d_gene: -
v_gene: TRBV7-2
CDR3nt: TGTGCCAGCAGCTTAGTACAGGGTGAAAACATTCAGTACTTC
CDR3aa: CASSLVQGENIQYF

j_gene: TRBJ2-7
abundance: many
d_gene: TRBD1
v_gene: TRBV9
CDR3nt: TGTGCCAGCAGCAAGGGACAGGGAGTCTACGAGCAGTACTTC
CDR3aa: CASSKGQGVYEQYF

j_gene: TRBJ2-2
abundance: few
d_gene: TRBD1
v_gene: TRBV6-2/TRBV6-3
CDR3nt: TGTGCCAGCATCTTCGGGACAGGGGTAACCGGGGAGCTGTTTTTT
CDR3aa: CASIFGTGVTGELFF

j_gene: TRBJ2-3
abundance: -
d_gene: -
v_gene: TRBV5-1
CDR3nt: TGCGCCAGCAGCTTGATATCGTTTACAGGCGGGGCAGATACGCAGTATTTT
CDR3aa: CASSLISFTGGADTQYF

j_gene: TRBJ2-7
abundance: -
d_gene: TRBD1
v_gene: TRBV7-3
CDR3nt: TGTGCCAGCAGCTCCCCGCCACAGGGGAAAGGCTTC
CDR3aa: CASSSPPQGKGF

j_gene: TRBJ2-1
abundance: few
d_gene: -
v_gene: TRBV4-2
CDR3nt: TGTGCCAGCAGCCAAGATCGGCAGTATGAGCAGTTCTTC
CDR3aa: CASSQDRQYEQFF

j_gene: TRBJ2-1
abundance: medium-sized
d_gene: -
v_gene: TRBV4-1
CDR3nt: TGCGCCAGCAGCCCAAGCGGTAGCTCCTACAATGAGCAGTTCTTC
CDR3aa: CASSPSGSSYNEQFF